Below are 4 T cell receptor beta chains sequenced from a single sample in a study of T cell changes during pregnancy in multiple sclerosis. Clones were read by immunoSEQ multiplex PCR, and TCRdb kept only the in-frame ones, dropping some. The sample lists about 68,000 clones, about 90% occurring once. The sample in question was peripheral blood, obtained in the second trimester of pregnancy. The receptors shown here come from a female donor in good health, enrolled as a control in a pregnancy study.

The chain uses TRBV14 and TRBJ1-6, with 9 bases fitting TRBD1. CDR3 length: 16 amino acids. The germline V gene has CDR1 SGHDN and CDR2 FVKESK. V shed 4 bases and J 9 bases; nucleotides not matched to a gene: 10. CDR3 residues: CASSPAWTGEGSPLHF. As DNA, the CDR3 is TGTGCCAGCAGCCCGGCCTGGACAGGGGAGGGTTCACCCCTCCACTTT. Together with reference TRBV14 and TRBJ1-6, the CDR3 gives the full variable domain: EAGVTQFPSHSVIEKGQTVTLRCDPISGHDNLYWYRRVMGKEIKFLLHFVKESKQDESGMPNNRFLAERTGGTYSTLKVQPAELEDSGVYFCASSPAWTGEGSPLHFGNGTRLTVT.

The chain uses TRBV6-5 and TRBJ2-1; possibly TRBD1 for D (6 bases). Germline V gene sequence: CDR1 MNHEY, CDR2 SVGAGI. There are 14 residues in the CDR3. The V end was cut by 0 bases, the J end by 7 bases, with 10 bases between. CDR3 protein: CASSYSTGKNEQFF. The CDR3 DNA is TGTGCCAGCAGTTACTCAACAGGGAAGAATGAGCAGTTCTTC.

The rearrangement uses TRBV7-9 and TRBJ2-7; 7 bases match TRBD2. The CDR3 consists of 13 residues. J was trimmed by 6 bases and V by 4 bases; bases with no gene match: 6. Germline V lookup: CDR1 SEHNR, CDR2 FQNEAQ (reference sequence). Here the CDR3 DNA reads TGTGCCAGCAGCTGGAATTCGGGGGGCGAGCAGTACTTC. Encoded protein: CASSWNSGGEQYF.

V and J are TRBV7-9 and TRBJ2-7; a possible D gene is TRBD2 (5 bases). The CDR3 covers 13 residues. The V and J ends lost 5 bases and 2 bases respectively, with 10 bases between them. The germline V gene encodes CDR1 SEHNR and CDR2 FQNEAQ (reference sequence). CDR3 in DNA: TGTGCCAGCAGCCCCCCCGGGACCTACGAGCAGTACTTC. It translates to CASSPPGTYEQYF.